A selection of T cell receptor beta chains follows, all from one sample in a study of spatial heterogeneity in lung cancer. One entry per CDR3 protein results from TCRdb running MiXCR on the 5' RACE reads. The sample includes 55,000 to 75,000 distinct CDR3 sequences, about 9.5% of them seen just once. Sample: PBMCs, taken at follow-up. Receptors were obtained from a female donor with early-stage non-small cell lung cancer. The CDR3 runs from the conserved cysteine through the conserved F or W. The D gene is left open where the match is weak. Not all rows give a size; the values are once, few, many and, for expanded clones, a class.

CDR3nt | CDR3aa | j_gene | len | abundance | d_gene | v_gene
TGTGCCAGCTCAGCATCCAATGTAGGGGTCCAGCCCCAGCATTTT | CASSASNVGVQPQHF | TRBJ1-5 | 15 | many | . | TRBV18
TGCAGCGTTGAGCGGGAAGGGTTCTCCCACGAGCAGTACTTC | CSVEREGFSHEQYF | TRBJ2-7 | 14 | many | . | TRBV29-1
TGTGCCAGTAGTTCGGGAGGGGCGAGAGAGCAGTACTTC | CASSSGGAREQYF | TRBJ2-7 | 13 | . | TRBD2 | TRBV19
TGCGCCAGCAGCTTTACAGGGTCCGGGGCCAACGTCCTGACTTTC | CASSFTGSGANVLTF | TRBJ2-6 | 15 | many | . | TRBV5-1
TGTGCCAGTAGTATGGGGTATGGCAATCAGCCCCAGCATTTT | CASSMGYGNQPQHF | TRBJ1-5 | 14 | few | . | TRBV19
TGCGCCAGCAGTGACCCCAGCTCCTACGAGCAGTACTTC | CASSDPSSYEQYF | TRBJ2-7 | 13 | many | . | TRBV10-2
TGTGCCAGCAGCACTGCAGCGGCAGCTTGGGATACGCAGTATTTT | CASSTAAAAWDTQYF | TRBJ2-3 | 15 | few | . | TRBV7-9
TGCGCCAGCAGCTTGGTGGTAGCGGGAGATGAGCAGTTCTTC | CASSLVVAGDEQFF | TRBJ2-1 | 14 | many | TRBD2 | TRBV5-1
TGTGCCAGCACCCTAGAGGGGCCTCGGGACACTGAAGCTTTCTTT | CASTLEGPRDTEAFF | TRBJ1-1 | 15 | many | . | TRBV7-2
TGTGCCAGCAGTGGACAGGGTTACGAGCAGTACTTC | CASSGQGYEQYF | TRBJ2-7 | 12 | many | TRBD1 | TRBV2
TGTGCTAGCGCCTCCCAGATGAACACTGAAGCTTTCTTT | CASASQMNTEAFF | TRBJ1-1 | 13 | . | . | TRBV7-7
TGCAGTGCTAGTATGGGGGTGCTGGGCACTGAAGCTTTCTTT | CSASMGVLGTEAFF | TRBJ1-1 | 14 | many | . | TRBV20-1
TGCGCCAGCAGCCTCCCGGGGGGCGTCGGTACAAACACCGGGGAGCTGTTTTTT | CASSLPGGVGTNTGELFF | TRBJ2-2 | 18 | few | . | TRBV5-1
TGCAGTGCTCCTAGCGGGAGCTCCTACGAGCAGTACTTC | CSAPSGSSYEQYF | TRBJ2-7 | 13 | few | TRBD2 | TRBV20-1
TGTGCCAGCAGCCAAGATGCTTTCCTTACAGATACGCAGTATTTT | CASSQDAFLTDTQYF | TRBJ2-3 | 15 | many | . | TRBV3-1
TGTGCCACCAGCAGAGATTGGCTAGCGGGTCTCTCTGGCGAGCAGTACTTC | CATSRDWLAGLSGEQYF | TRBJ2-7 | 17 | . | TRBD2 | TRBV15
TGTGCCACCAGTGATCCCGGACAGGGCCAAGGGCCCCAGCATTTT | CATSDPGQGQGPQHF | TRBJ1-5 | 15 | many | TRBD1 | TRBV24-1
TGTGCCACTAACACCGTGGTCCACGAATACACAGATACGCAGTATTTT | CATNTVVHEYTDTQYF | TRBJ2-3 | 16 | many | . | TRBV28
TGTGCCAGTTTCGACGGTCCTAGCGCCTACAATGAGCAGTTCTTC | CASFDGPSAYNEQFF | TRBJ2-1 | 15 | many | . | TRBV6-5
TGCGCCAGCAGCCAGTTGGGACAGTTGGTGCGGAAAGCTTTCTTT | CASSQLGQLVRKAFF | TRBJ1-1 | 15 | . | TRBD1 | TRBV4-1